Many counts were recorded for the clone carrying this T cell receptor beta chain. The record originates from a study of spatial heterogeneity in lung cancer. Each CDR3 protein gets one entry after TCRdb re-called the 5' RACE reads with MiXCR. The sample lists 20,000 to 25,000 distinct CDR3 sequences; around 9.6% were seen once. Trimming stripped 2 bases from V and 0 bases from J, with 9 bases between. The CDR3 extends over 15 amino acids. Germline CDR1 MDHEN, CDR2 SYDVKM. The sample's time point: blood at routine non-recurrence follow-up after resection. The chain links TRBV28 to TRBJ2-3, with D possibly TRBD1 on 6 matching bases. The TCR comes from a male donor with early-stage non-small cell lung cancer. The sample was PBMCs, taken at follow-up. The CDR3 loop is CASSLNRVSTDTQYF. CDR3 sequence (DNA): TGTGCCAGCAGTTTAAACAGGGTTAGCACAGATACGCAGTATTTT.